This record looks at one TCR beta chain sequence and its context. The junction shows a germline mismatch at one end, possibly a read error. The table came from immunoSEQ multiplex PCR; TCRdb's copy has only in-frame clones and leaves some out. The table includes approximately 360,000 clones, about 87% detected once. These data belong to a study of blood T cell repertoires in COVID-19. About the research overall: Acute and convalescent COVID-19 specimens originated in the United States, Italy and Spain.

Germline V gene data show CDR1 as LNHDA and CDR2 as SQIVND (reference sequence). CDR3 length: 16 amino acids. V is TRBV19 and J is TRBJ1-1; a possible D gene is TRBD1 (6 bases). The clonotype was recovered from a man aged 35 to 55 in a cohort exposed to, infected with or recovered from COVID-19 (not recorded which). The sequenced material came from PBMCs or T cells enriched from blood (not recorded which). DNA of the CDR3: TGTGCCAGTAGTATTGGGAGGGGGAATGTGAATACTGAAGCTTTCTTT. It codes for CASSIGRGNVNTEAFF.